Listed below are T cell receptor beta chains from one sample, sequenced in a study of CDR3 diversity in severe acne. From the PCR reads, TCRdb called clonotypes with MiXCR, one entry per CDR3 protein. The sample consists of tens of thousands of distinct CDR3 sequences, around 50% of them appearing once. The specimen sequenced was blood. The receptors were sampled from a male donor in good health, without acne. Both conserved end residues are part of each CDR3. Fields, in order: clone size, J gene, V gene, D gene, CDR3 DNA, CDR3 protein. The D gene is left open where the match is weak. Some rows mark clone size as missing; the rest say once, few, many or name a class of expanded clone.

>many|TRBJ2-7|TRBV29-1|-
TGCAGCGTTGAAGAATCACGGGGATCGGACGAGCAGTACTTC
CSVEESRGSDEQYF
>once|TRBJ2-7|TRBV28|-
TGTGCCAGCAGCTTGTTGACAGGCGGCGAGCAGTACTTC
CASSLLTGGEQYF
>-|TRBJ2-7|TRBV10-2|TRBD2
TGCGCCAGCAGTGCGGGGGGGGCGTACGAGCAGTACTTC
CASSAGGAYEQYF
>-|TRBJ1-5|TRBV7-6|-
TGTGCCAGCAGCTTAGCTGTCAATCAGCCCCAGCATTTT
CASSLAVNQPQHF
>-|TRBJ2-7|TRBV19|TRBD1
TGTGCCGGGACCCGGGACAGGGAATACGAGCAGTACTTC
CAGTRDREYEQYF
>-|TRBJ1-1|TRBV24-1|-
TGTGCCTCTTACATAGGACGGGCGAACACTGAAGCTTTCTTT
CASYIGRANTEAFF
>-|TRBJ1-5|TRBV7-9|-
TGTGCCAGCAGCTTAGGGGGAGGGCAGCCCCAGCATTTT
CASSLGGGQPQHF
>few|TRBJ1-5|TRBV2|-
TGTGCCAGCAGTGAGAGGGATAAGAATCAGCCCCAGCATTTT
CASSERDKNQPQHF
>-|TRBJ1-2|TRBV20-1|TRBD1
TGCAGTGCTAGAGAGGGACAGGGGGGCCATGGCTACACCTTC
CSAREGQGGHGYTF
>-|TRBJ2-5|TRBV15|TRBD2
TGTGCCACCAGCAGAGATGAGGGGAGGAGGAGGACTAGCGAGCAAGAGACCCAGTACTTC
CATSRDEGRRRTSEQETQYF
>many|TRBJ1-1|TRBV5-1|-
TGCGCCAGCAGCTTATCAGGGACCGCGAACACTGAAGCTTTCTTT
CASSLSGTANTEAFF
>-|TRBJ2-7|TRBV10-3|TRBD1
TGTGCCATCAGTGATGCCGGGACAGGGAAAACCTACGAGCAGTACTTC
CAISDAGTGKTYEQYF
>-|TRBJ2-7|TRBV2|TRBD1
TGTGCCAGCAGTCGGACAGGTCTATCTCGCGAGCAGTACTTC
CASSRTGLSREQYF
>few|TRBJ1-5|TRBV7-2|TRBD1
TGTGCCAGCAGTTCGCCGACAGGGGCCCAGCCCCAGCATTTT
CASSSPTGAQPQHF
>-|TRBJ1-2|TRBV7-9|-
TGTGCCAGCAGCCCCTATAACTATGGCTACACCTTC
CASSPYNYGYTF
>-|TRBJ2-7|TRBV20-1|TRBD2
TGCAGAGGGACTAGCGGGATGTACGAGCAGTACTTC
CRGTSGMYEQYF